The sequence of this T cell receptor beta chain was determined in a study of blood T cell repertoires in COVID-19. On the study more broadly: Sources were T cells, B-cell-depleted T cells, or PBMCs; the material itself was cDNA or gDNA.

Method: immunoSEQ multiplex PCR; TCRdb's copy keeps in-frame clones and lacks some. Of hundreds of thousands of clones listed, about 90% are singletons. While infection was still active, Seattle patients were enrolled and then followed longitudinally. CDR1 is SGHAT and CDR2 is FQNNGV in the germline V gene. The CDR3 loop spans 18 amino acids. V gave up 7 bases and J gave up 2 bases, with 25 bases separating them. Sequencing was done on a sample of peripheral blood. The TCR comes from a woman aged 60-75 years with COVID-19, enrolled during active disease. V and J are TRBV11-2 and TRBJ2-3; D may be TRBD2 (5 bases). The CDR3 DNA reads as TGTGCCAGCACCAAAGAGTGGGGAGCCGCTTACATCACAGATACGCAGTATTTT. Its protein product is CASTKEWGAAYITDTQYF.